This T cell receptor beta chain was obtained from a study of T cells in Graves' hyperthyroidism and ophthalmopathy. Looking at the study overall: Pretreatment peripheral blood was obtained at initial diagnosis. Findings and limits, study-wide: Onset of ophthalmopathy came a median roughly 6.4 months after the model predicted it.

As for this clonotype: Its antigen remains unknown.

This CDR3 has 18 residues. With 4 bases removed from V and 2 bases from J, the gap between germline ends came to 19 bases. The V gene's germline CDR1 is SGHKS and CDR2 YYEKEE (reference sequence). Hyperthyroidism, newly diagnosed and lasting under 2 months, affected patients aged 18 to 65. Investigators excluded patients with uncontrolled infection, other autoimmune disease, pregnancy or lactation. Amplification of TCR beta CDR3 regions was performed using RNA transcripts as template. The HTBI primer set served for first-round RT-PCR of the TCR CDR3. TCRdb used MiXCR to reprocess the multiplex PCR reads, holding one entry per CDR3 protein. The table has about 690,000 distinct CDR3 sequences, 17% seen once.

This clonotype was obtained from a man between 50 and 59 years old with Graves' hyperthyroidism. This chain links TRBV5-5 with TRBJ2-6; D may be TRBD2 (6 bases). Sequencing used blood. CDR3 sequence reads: CASSNGVREVAGANVLTF. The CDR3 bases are TGTGCCAGCAGCAATGGGGTCAGGGAGGTGGCTGGGGCCAACGTCCTGACTTTC. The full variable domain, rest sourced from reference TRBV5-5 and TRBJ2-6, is DAGVTQSPTHLIKTRGQQVTLRCSPISGHKSVSWYQQVLGQGPQFIFQYYEKEERGRGNFPDRFSARQFPNYSSELNVNALLLGDSALYLCASSNGVREVAGANVLTFGAGSRLTVL.